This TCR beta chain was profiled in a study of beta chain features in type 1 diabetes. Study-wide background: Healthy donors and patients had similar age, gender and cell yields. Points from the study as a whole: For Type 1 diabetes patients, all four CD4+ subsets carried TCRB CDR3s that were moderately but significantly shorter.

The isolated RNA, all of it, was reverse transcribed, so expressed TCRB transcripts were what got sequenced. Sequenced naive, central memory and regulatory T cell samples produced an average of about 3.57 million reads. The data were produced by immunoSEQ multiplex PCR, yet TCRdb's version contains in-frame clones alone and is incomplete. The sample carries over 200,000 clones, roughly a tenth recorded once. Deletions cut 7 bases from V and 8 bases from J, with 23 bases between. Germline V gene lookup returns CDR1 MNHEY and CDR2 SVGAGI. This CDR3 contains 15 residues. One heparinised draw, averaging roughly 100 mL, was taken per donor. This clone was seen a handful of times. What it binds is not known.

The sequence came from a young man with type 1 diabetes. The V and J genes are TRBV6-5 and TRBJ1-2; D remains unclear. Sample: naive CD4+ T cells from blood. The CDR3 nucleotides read TGTGCCAGCATCCTTCCGGGTGTACTACAGCGGGGCTACACCTTC. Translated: CASILPGVLQRGYTF.